Presented here are 5 T cell receptor beta chains from one specimen sequenced in a study of T cell responses to AZD1222 COVID-19 vaccine. Libraries were prepared by immunoSEQ multiplex PCR; TCRdb keeps only in-frame clonotypes and omits some of them. The table lists approximately 160,000 clones, 91% of them singletons, with 4.5% to 6.5% in the top ten. The sequences come from peripheral blood, collected on day 0 of AZD1222 vaccination. Receptors were obtained from an adult in good health.

The chain carries TRBV6-2 or TRBV6-3 and TRBJ1-5, with a tentative D call TRBD1 (5 bases). V was shortened by 1 base and J by 0 bases, with 10 bases between the two germline ends. The CDR3 spans 16 residues. In germline, CDR1 is MNHEY, CDR2 SVGEGT. Here the CDR3 DNA reads TGTGCCAGCAGTTACTTAGCAGGGTCTAGCAATCAGCCCCAGCATTTT. Translating gives CASSYLAGSSNQPQHF.

The chain links TRBV27 to TRBJ1-6; no clear D gene. Germline values: CDR1 MNHEY, CDR2 SMNVEV (reference sequence). The CDR3 contains 22 residues. Trimming shortened V by 3 bases and J by 0 bases, and 27 bases separated the two germline ends. CDR3 loop: CASSLVGRPGLYYSSYNSPLHF. CDR3 bases: TGTGCCAGCAGTTTGGTGGGTCGACCCGGCCTGTACTATAGCTCCTATAATTCACCCCTCCACTTT.

The chain uses TRBV4-1 and TRBJ2-7, with TRBD2 matching 7 bases. J gave up 3 bases and V 3 bases, and 8 bases lay outside the gene matches. Germline V gives CDR1 MGHRA, CDR2 YSYEKL. The CDR3 totals 15 residues. CDR3 sequence: CASSHYLGRVYEQYF. As DNA, the CDR3 is TGCGCCAGCAGCCATTACCTGGGGAGGGTCTACGAGCAGTACTTC.

This chain joins TRBV24-1 and TRBJ2-1, with D possibly being TRBD1 or TRBD2 (5 bases each). CDR3 length: 11 residues. CDR1 is KGHDR, CDR2 SFDVKD, per germline. V was trimmed by 12 bases and J by 5 bases, leaving 10 bases between them. In DNA form, the CDR3 reads TGTGCCTCACAGGAGGACAATGAGCAGTTCTTC. Protein: CASQEDNEQFF.

This chain joins TRBV7-2 and TRBJ2-1; weak D call: TRBD1 (6 bases). Germline loops: CDR1 SGHTA, CDR2 FQGNSA. Between the trimmed V and J ends, which lost 5 bases and 12 bases, there was a span of 20 bases. The CDR3 loop spans 14 amino acids. CDR3 loop: CASSPVRQRGGQFF. The CDR3, as DNA: TGTGCCAGCAGCCCCGTTAGGCAGAGAGGGGGGCAGTTCTTC.